This T cell receptor beta chain was observed in a study of T cell repertoires in cytomegalovirus infection. Whole-study results and caveats: Clonotype analysis showed dominance of the ex vivo response by HLA-C-restricted CMV-specific TCR beta clonotypes.

This clonotype was observed a handful of times. Its cognate antigen is unknown. The CDR3 sequence is 14 residues long. CDR1 is DFQATT, CDR2 SNEGSKA, per germline (reference sequence). Germline trimming cut 0 bases from V and 4 bases from J; bases unmatched to any gene: 4. TCRdb reprocessed the reads with MiXCR, giving one entry per CDR3 protein. The profile shows some 270,000 distinct CDR3 sequences, over 15% of them singletons. Sequencing used CD8+ T cells from PBMCs. This chain uses TRBV20-1 with TRBJ2-7; 9 nucleotides line up with TRBD2. This TCR was sampled from a human donor in good health (CMV status not recorded). Some clones in this sample may be carry-over from other donors' samples. The CDR3 spells CSARDPSGVYEQYF. CDR3 nucleotide sequence: TGCAGTGCTAGAGATCCTAGCGGGGTATACGAGCAGTACTTC.